This is a list of T cell receptor beta chains from one sample in a study of PD-1 blockade in mismatch repair-deficient tumors. Clones were sequenced by immunoSEQ multiplex PCR, and TCRdb holds only the in-frame ones, with some missing. The data hold some 97,000 clones, with 70% to 85% observed a single time. Sequences were derived from peripheral blood, sampled roughly 35 weeks after starting pembrolizumab. The receptor set was obtained from an adult with mismatch repair-deficient cancer. The CDR3 runs from the conserved cysteine through the conserved F or W. D genes are given only for firm matches. A clone size is listed for some rows: how often the clone was seen (once, few, many), or a class if it is expanded.

j_call v_call d_call clone_size cdr3_aa cdr3_nt
TRBJ2-5 TRBV19 . . CASRSRGNQETQYF TGTGCCAGTAGGAGTCGTGGGAACCAAGAGACCCAGTACTTC
TRBJ1-5 TRBV27 . . CASSLRPGNQPQHF TGTGCCAGCAGTTTACGCCCAGGCAATCAGCCCCAGCATTTT
TRBJ2-7 TRBV5-4 TRBD2 . CASSPRLAGDEQYF TGTGCCAGCAGCCCACGCCTAGCGGGAGACGAGCAGTACTTC
TRBJ1-2 TRBV21-1 . . CASSKERGGGYTF TGTGCCAGCAGCAAAGAACGGGGTGGCGGCTACACCTTC
TRBJ1-2 TRBV2 . . CARNRDGYTF TGTGCCAGGAACAGGGATGGCTACACCTTC
TRBJ2-7 TRBV7-2 TRBD1 . CASSFGTENEQYF TGTGCCAGCAGCTTTGGGACAGAAAACGAGCAGTACTTC
TRBJ2-4 TRBV18 . once CASSLSEKNIQYF TGTGCCAGCTCACTTTCGGAGAAGAACATTCAGTACTTC
TRBJ1-2 TRBV5-6 . once CASSYDTPRDGYTF TGTGCCAGCAGCTATGACACCCCCCGGGATGGCTACACCTTC
TRBJ2-3 TRBV4-1 TRBD2 . CASSQPRLAGEGDTQYF TGCGCCAGCAGCCAGCCTAGACTAGCGGGAGAAGGAGATACGCAGTATTTT
TRBJ2-7 TRBV29-1 . . CSVETGRGLSYEQYF TGCAGCGTTGAAACAGGCAGGGGATTATCCTACGAGCAGTACTTC
TRBJ1-4 TRBV10-3 . . CAISEPPGAEKLFF TGTGCCATCAGTGAGCCCCCAGGGGCCGAAAAACTGTTTTTT
TRBJ1-2 TRBV15 TRBD1 . CATSRGTGANYGYTF TGTGCCACCAGCAGAGGGACAGGGGCGAACTATGGCTACACCTTC
TRBJ2-1 TRBV29-1 TRBD1 . CSAGQGFSNEQFF TGCAGCGCAGGACAGGGGTTTAGCAATGAGCAGTTCTTC
TRBJ1-1 TRBV5-1 TRBD1 . CASSLAEGARTEAFF TGCGCCAGCAGCTTGGCCGAGGGGGCACGAACTGAAGCTTTCTTT
TRBJ2-7 TRBV11-3 . . CASSSYPGTSSYEQYF TGTGCCAGCAGCTCCTACCCCGGCACTAGCAGCTACGAGCAGTACTTC
TRBJ2-7 TRBV6-6 . . CASSYADRSSYEQYF TGTGCCAGCAGTTACGCCGACAGGAGCTCCTACGAGCAGTACTTC
TRBJ2-7 TRBV10-1 . few CASTPIAAPYEQYF TGCGCCAGCACTCCCATAGCGGCTCCCTACGAGCAGTACTTC
TRBJ2-1 TRBV19 . once CATRGGTSTLNEQFF TGTGCCACCAGGGGGGGGACCTCCACGTTAAATGAGCAGTTCTTC
TRBJ1-5 TRBV27 . . CASSPYPLTGRNQPQHF TGTGCCAGCAGTCCGTACCCGTTGACAGGTCGGAATCAGCCCCAGCATTTT
TRBJ2-2 TRBV7-6 . few CASSRWKNTGELFF TGTGCCAGCAGCCGTTGGAAGAACACCGGGGAGCTGTTTTTT
TRBJ1-1 TRBV7-2 . . CASRLSGRGVGTEAFF TGTGCCAGCAGATTAAGTGGGCGGGGTGTGGGCACTGAAGCTTTCTTT
TRBJ2-2 TRBV27 TRBD2 . CASSLYGRGYTGELFF TGTGCCAGCAGTTTATACGGGAGGGGGTACACCGGGGAGCTGTTTTTT
TRBJ2-1 TRBV11-3 . . CASSSNYNEQFF TGTGCCAGCAGCTCGAACTACAATGAGCAGTTCTTC
TRBJ2-2 TRBV28 . . CASSILSLSGELFF TGTGCCAGCAGTATCTTATCCCTTTCCGGGGAGCTGTTTTTT
TRBJ2-3 TRBV23-1 . . CASPRPGCTDTQYF TGCGCCAGCCCTCGACCGGGGTGCACAGATACGCAGTATTTT
TRBJ2-1 TRBV5-1 . . CASSPGSLSYNEQFF TGCGCCAGCAGCCCAGGGTCGCTCTCCTACAATGAGCAGTTCTTC
TRBJ2-7 TRBV18 . few CASSPRPPGAISSYEQYF TGTGCCAGCTCCCCACGGCCCCCCGGGGCTATAAGCTCCTACGAGCAGTACTTC
TRBJ2-2 TRBV27 . . CASVAAFTGELFF TGTGCCAGCGTTGCGGCGTTCACCGGGGAGCTGTTTTTT
TRBJ1-4 TRBV30 . . CAWSVLFSGGIDEKLFF TGTGCCTGGAGTGTACTCTTTTCTGGGGGTATTGACGAAAAACTGTTTTTT
TRBJ2-7 TRBV6-6 TRBD2 . CASTKPGGSPKEQYF TGTGCCAGCACCAAACCGGGGGGATCCCCTAAGGAGCAGTACTTC
TRBJ2-6 TRBV30 . . CAWRVSGANVLTF TGTGCCTGGAGGGTCTCTGGGGCCAACGTCCTGACTTTC
TRBJ2-2 TRBV12-5 TRBD1 . CASGLPQTGATTGELFF TGTGCTAGTGGTTTGCCCCAAACAGGGGCCACTACCGGGGAGCTGTTTTTT
TRBJ2-7 TRBV5-1 TRBD1 once CASSLMTGGGNEQYF TGCGCCAGCAGCCTAATGACAGGGGGCGGAAACGAGCAGTACTTC
TRBJ2-1 TRBV4-1 . . CASSLAEPSYNEQFF TGCGCCAGCAGCCTAGCGGAGCCCTCCTACAATGAGCAGTTCTTC
TRBJ1-5 TRBV6-1 TRBD1 . CASIPTGWGNQPQHF TGTGCCAGCATCCCGACAGGGTGGGGCAATCAGCCCCAGCATTTT
TRBJ1-2 TRBV6-1 . . CASSGTYQDGYTF TGTGCCAGCAGTGGAACTTACCAGGATGGCTACACCTTC
TRBJ2-7 TRBV9 TRBD1 once CASSVSPSGTGASEQYF TGTGCCAGCAGCGTATCCCCCAGTGGGACAGGGGCAAGCGAGCAGTACTTC
TRBJ1-2 TRBV11-2 . . CASSPPQSRVNGYTF TGTGCCAGCAGCCCCCCGCAATCGAGGGTAAATGGCTACACCTTC
TRBJ2-1 TRBV7-7 TRBD2 . CASSPGLAGGTLFF TGTGCTAGCAGCCCCGGACTAGCGGGAGGTACTCTGTTCTTC
TRBJ1-4 TRBV18 . . CASSGTTNNEKLFF TGTGCCAGCTCCGGGACAACGAATAATGAAAAACTGTTTTTT
TRBJ2-7 TRBV5-1 . . CASMSKEGSYEQYF TGCGCCAGCATGTCGAAGGAGGGATCCTACGAGCAGTACTTC
TRBJ2-7 TRBV2 . few CASRIDRNSYEQYF TGTGCCAGCAGAATAGACCGTAACTCCTACGAGCAGTACTTC
TRBJ1-1 TRBV5-1 . . CASTETGVNTEAFF TGCGCCAGCACCGAGACAGGAGTGAACACTGAAGCTTTCTTT
TRBJ2-2 TRBV9 . . CASSPERQYTGELFF TGTGCCAGCAGCCCAGAGCGGCAATACACCGGGGAGCTGTTTTTT
TRBJ2-7 TRBV11-3 . . CASNQEGESYEQYF TGTGCCAGCAACCAGGAGGGGGAGTCCTACGAGCAGTACTTC
TRBJ1-1 TRBV7-9 . many CASSPQVRSDTEAFF TGTGCCAGCAGCCCACAGGTTAGATCGGACACTGAAGCTTTCTTT
TRBJ1-1 TRBV19 . few CASTEQLNTEAFF TGTGCCAGTACCGAACAGCTTAACACTGAAGCTTTCTTT
TRBJ2-2 TRBV7-3 . . CASSSYRVGTGELFF TGTGCCAGCAGCTCGTACAGGGTTGGGACCGGGGAGCTGTTTTTT
TRBJ1-5 TRBV10-3 TRBD1 few CAINTGDSNQPQHF TGTGCCATCAATACAGGGGATAGCAATCAGCCCCAGCATTTT
TRBJ1-2 TRBV30 . few CAWSRGQGYGYTF TGTGCCTGGAGCCGCGGGCAAGGCTATGGCTACACCTTC
TRBJ2-3 TRBV7-6 . once CASTIPGRSADTQYF TGTGCCAGCACCATTCCAGGACGGAGTGCCGATACGCAGTATTTT
TRBJ2-1 TRBV5-4 . . CASSLDSPSSYNEQFF TGTGCCAGCAGCCTTGACAGTCCCAGCTCCTACAATGAGCAGTTCTTC
TRBJ1-2 TRBV6-6 . . CASNGQSDYGYTF TGTGCCAGCAATGGACAGAGCGACTATGGCTACACCTTC
TRBJ2-5 TRBV6-6 . . CASSYSEGRFRETQYF TGTGCCAGCAGTTACTCTGAGGGACGGTTTAGGGAGACCCAGTACTTC